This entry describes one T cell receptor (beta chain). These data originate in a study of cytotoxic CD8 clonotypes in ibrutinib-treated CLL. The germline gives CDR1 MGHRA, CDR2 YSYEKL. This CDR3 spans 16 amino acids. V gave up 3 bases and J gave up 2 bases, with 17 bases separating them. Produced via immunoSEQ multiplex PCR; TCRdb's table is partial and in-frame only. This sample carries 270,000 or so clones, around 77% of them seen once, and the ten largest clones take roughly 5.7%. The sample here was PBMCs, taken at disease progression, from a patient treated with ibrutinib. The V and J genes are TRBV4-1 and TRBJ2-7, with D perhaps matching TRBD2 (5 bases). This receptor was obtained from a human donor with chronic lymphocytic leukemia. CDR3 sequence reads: CASSQQGREPTYEQYF. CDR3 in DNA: TGCGCCAGCAGCCAGCAAGGCCGGGAACCTACCTACGAGCAGTACTTC.